These T cell receptor beta chains were read from a single sample in a study of T cell changes during pregnancy in multiple sclerosis. Measured with immunoSEQ multiplex PCR; TCRdb has only the in-frame clones, and not every one. The sample yields approximately 53,000 clones, roughly 92% seen once. The source material was CD4+ T cells from peripheral blood mononuclear cells, sampled before pregnancy. These receptors were taken from a female donor with multiple sclerosis, enrolled in a pregnancy study. Each CDR3 is given with its conserved first and last residue. D genes are given only for firm matches. Clone size appears in some rows only: once, few, many, or a class for an expanded clone.

clone size,J gene,V gene,D gene,CDR3 DNA,CDR3 protein
.,TRBJ1-1,TRBV18,.,TGTGCCAGCTCATTCCAAACTGAAGCTTTCTTT,CASSFQTEAFF
once,TRBJ2-7,TRBV29-1,TRBD1,TGCAGCGTCCTACTACAGGGGGCCGAGCAGTACTTC,CSVLLQGAEQYF
.,TRBJ2-3,TRBV5-8,TRBD2,TGTGCCAGCAGCTTGGAGGGTCTAGCGGGACGAGGAGCAGATACGCAGTATTTT,CASSLEGLAGRGADTQYF
once,TRBJ2-2,TRBV19,TRBD1,TGTGCCAGTAACTTACCAGGGGGCGCGGACACCGGGGAGCTGTTTTTT,CASNLPGGADTGELFF
.,TRBJ1-5,TRBV6-1,.,TGTGCCAGCAGTGAGTCTTGGGGGGATCAGCCCCAGCATTTT,CASSESWGDQPQHF
.,TRBJ2-5,TRBV7-9,TRBD2,TGTGCCAGCAGAGTGTTAGCGGGAGGGGTTCAGGGGAAGACCCAGTACTTC,CASRVLAGGVQGKTQYF
.,TRBJ2-7,TRBV11-2,TRBD2,TGTGCCAGCAGCTATGGGACTAGCGGGAACTCCTACGAGCAGTACTTC,CASSYGTSGNSYEQYF
.,TRBJ1-1,TRBV30,TRBD1,TGTGCCTGGAGTGAACAGGGGGCTGAAGCTTTCTTT,CAWSEQGAEAFF
once,TRBJ2-3,TRBV9,TRBD2,TGTGCCAGCAGCGTAGGGACTAGCTCTAGCACAGATACGCAGTATTTT,CASSVGTSSSTDTQYF
once,TRBJ1-1,TRBV5-1,.,TGCGCCAGCAGCTCCCCCAGTGGCCTTGAAGCTTTCTTT,CASSSPSGLEAFF
once,TRBJ1-5,TRBV5-1,.,TGCGCCAGCAGCTTGGGAGGAGATCAGCCCCAGCATTTT,CASSLGGDQPQHF
.,TRBJ2-5,TRBV5-4,TRBD2,TGTGCCAGCAGCTTGGAGCTAGCGGGAGTTGAGACCCAGTACTTC,CASSLELAGVETQYF
once,TRBJ1-1,TRBV5-1,TRBD1,TGCGCCAGCAGCCTCAAGGGGGCCCCAAACACTGAAGCTTTCTTT,CASSLKGAPNTEAFF
.,TRBJ2-4,TRBV7-2,TRBD2,TGTGCCAGCAGCCTCCTGAGCGGGAATGGAAACATTCAGTACTTC,CASSLLSGNGNIQYF
.,TRBJ2-1,TRBV27,.,TGTGCCAGCAGTCTCAGGGGGGAAAATGAGCAGTTCTTC,CASSLRGENEQFF
.,TRBJ1-1,TRBV5-1,.,TGCGCCAGCAGCTTGGTCAGGGTGAACACTGAAGCTTTCTTT,CASSLVRVNTEAFF
once,TRBJ2-3,TRBV5-1,TRBD2,TGCGCCAGCAGCTCCGGACTAGCGGGAGGGCCCGGGGTAACAGATACGCAGTATTTT,CASSSGLAGGPGVTDTQYF
.,TRBJ2-3,TRBV2,.,TGTGCCAGCAGTGCTCAGGACTTACCCACAGATACGCAGTATTTT,CASSAQDLPTDTQYF
once,TRBJ1-3,TRBV11-2,.,TGTGCCAGCAGCTTAGATCTCCGGCAGGCTTTTCTCTCTGGAAACACCATATATTTT,CASSLDLRQAFLSGNTIYF
.,TRBJ2-7,TRBV4-3,.,TGCGCCAGCAGCCTGGACAGTCTCTCCTACGAGCAGTACTTC,CASSLDSLSYEQYF
.,TRBJ2-3,TRBV30,.,TGTGCCTGGAGTGTATCCGGTACCCTATCAGATACGCAGTATTTT,CAWSVSGTLSDTQYF
once,TRBJ1-1,TRBV5-6,TRBD1,TGTGCCAGCAGCTATCCGGGACAGGGGCTAGCTTTCTTT,CASSYPGQGLAFF